The subject of this entry is one TCR beta chain. No antigen is known for it. No much larger clone exists at a distance of one base, and base qualities are not known. This record belongs to a study of blood T cells in healthy people across ages (dated by TCRdb to the mid-2010s). As for the study more broadly: In model experiments, template switching captured roughly one uniquely barcoded TCR beta cDNA molecule for every two T cells. Using deep sequencing normalized with unique cDNA molecular identifiers, the study measured how TCR beta repertoire diversity changes with age. The donors were split into four age groups: young (average 16 years), middle-aged (about 40), aged (around 67) and long-lived (approximately 89). To avoid experimental bias, donors of different ages were randomly spread across the sequencing lanes. The study analyzed two additional independent replicas of 1 million unique cDNA reads from the same blood draw for two donors, one aged 18 to 30 and one aged 80 or older. The research as a whole found: As age increased, observed TCR beta diversity per million T cells dropped in a roughly linear way, and a significant reduction was already evident by age approximately 40. Compared with the aged group, more naive CD4+ T cells, fewer expanded clones and increased TCR diversity were shown by the long-lived group, suggesting age selection. Since profiling was done on bulk unsorted PBMCs, naive and antigen-experienced compartments could not be conclusively compared. Estimates of total diversity from one million sequenced T cells were regarded as lower bounds and underestimates. Because donor CMV infection status was unknown, age-related changes in expanded clonotypes were potentially confounded. A strong correlation was found between observed TCR beta diversity and the percentage of naive T cells measured by flow cytometry.

The CDR3 measures 20 amino acids from cysteine to phenylalanine. Only the CDR3 portion is preserved as DNA: 60 bases, with reading frame beginning at the first base. The germline V and J ends show losses of 3 bases and 1 base respectively, and no gene match explains 14 bases of the junction. CDR1 and CDR2, looked up from the germline V gene, are ENHRY and SYGVKD. The 35 to 40 donors, aged 6 to 90 years, were systemically healthy Caucasian individuals from Russia. Around 9.7 milliliters of peripheral blood were collected from each donor into EDTA-treated Vacutainer tubes. Ficoll-Paque density-gradient centrifugation was used to isolate PBMCs, with at least 7 million obtained per sample. Total RNA was extracted from PBMCs with Trizol reagent, with at least 6 micrograms obtained per sample. For every donor, flow cytometry on a PBMC aliquot measured the percentage of naive CD45RAhigh/CD27high T cells.

The protocol used for the library was 5' RACE. TCRdb names Illumina HiSeq 2500 as the instrument used. A second about 7 to 11 cycle PCR used a sample-barcoded 5' primer and a J-beta primer mix. Each TCR beta cDNA molecule received a unique molecular identifier from a template-switch 5' adaptor carrying 12 random nucleotides. At least 3 million CDR3-containing paired-end reads were obtained from each sample. The Mint cDNA synthesis kit, primed by a TRBC-specific oligonucleotide, was used to synthesize first-strand cDNA from all RNA. After uracil-DNA glycosylase treatment, a first 18-cycle PCR used universal primers M1SS and BC2_uni_R on all cDNA. The source study handled its data this way. Normalization of each sample was performed by random selection of 1 million high-quality reads, each carrying a distinct molecular identifier. Reads sharing molecular identifiers were discarded rather than binned into consensus sequences. MiTCR, run with a Q25 quality threshold and the strictest error-elimination algorithm, handled CDR3 identification, clonotype clustering and error correction. Lower-bound total TCR beta diversity was estimated with a nonparametric unseen species model using Euler transformation. TCRdb reprocessed the public reads (quality trimming at Q25 with fastp, clone calling with MiXCR) and kept in-frame beta chains. Records with the same CDR3 protein are collapsed into one entry carrying the most frequent genes and DNA. V and J calls and clone size were set by TCRdb, not the authors. Recorded for this sample are 590,000 or so distinct CDR3 sequences; approximately 30% of them occurred a single time. The top ten clonotypes cover around 14% of the sample.

Input material: blood. The TCR was taken from a woman of 80 years or more in good health. In this chain, TRBV10-3 is recombined with TRBJ1-5; the central 11 bases match TRBD1. The nucleotide sequence reads TGTGCCATCAGTGATCCCCCCGGGACAGGGGGAATATCCAGCAATCAGCCCCAGCATTTT. The encoded protein is CAISDPPGTGGISSNQPQHF.